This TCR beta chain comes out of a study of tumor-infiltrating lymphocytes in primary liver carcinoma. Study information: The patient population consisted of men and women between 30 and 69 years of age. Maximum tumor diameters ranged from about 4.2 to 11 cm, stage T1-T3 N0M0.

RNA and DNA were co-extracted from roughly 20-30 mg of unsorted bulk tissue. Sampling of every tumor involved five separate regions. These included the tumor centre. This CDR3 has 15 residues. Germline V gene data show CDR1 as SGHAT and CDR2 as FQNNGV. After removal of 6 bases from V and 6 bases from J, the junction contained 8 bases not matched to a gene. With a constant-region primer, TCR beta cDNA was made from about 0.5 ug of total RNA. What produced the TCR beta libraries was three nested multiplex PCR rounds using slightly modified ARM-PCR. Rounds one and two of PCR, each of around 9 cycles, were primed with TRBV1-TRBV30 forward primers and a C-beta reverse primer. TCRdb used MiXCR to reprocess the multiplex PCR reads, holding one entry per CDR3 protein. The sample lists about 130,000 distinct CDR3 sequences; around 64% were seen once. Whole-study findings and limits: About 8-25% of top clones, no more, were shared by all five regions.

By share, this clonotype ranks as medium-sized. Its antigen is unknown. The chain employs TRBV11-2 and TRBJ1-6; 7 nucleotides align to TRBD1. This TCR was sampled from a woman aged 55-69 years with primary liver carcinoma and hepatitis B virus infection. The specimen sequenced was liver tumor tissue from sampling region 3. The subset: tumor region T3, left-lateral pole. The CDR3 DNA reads TGTGCCAGCAGGGTCCGGGACAGCCTTAATTCACCCCTCCACTTT. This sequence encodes CASRVRDSLNSPLHF.